A selection of T cell receptor beta chains follows, all from one sample in a study of siplizumab effects on memory and regulatory T cells. The repertoire was sequenced with immunoSEQ multiplex PCR; TCRdb's copy has only in-frame clones and lacks some. The data show 90,000 to 130,000 clones, roughly 90% seen once. The sequenced sample was CD4+ T cells sorted from blood. The receptors derive from a human donor in good health. The CDR3 runs from the conserved cysteine through the conserved F or W. Each record gives: V gene, clone size, D gene, J gene, CDR3 DNA, CDR3 protein. D genes are given only for firm matches. Size is stated for part of the rows, as once, few or many counts, or as a class when the clone is expanded.

>TRBV18|once|NA|TRBJ1-3
TGTGCCAGCTCACCCGCGGTAGGGGGCTCTGGAAACACCATATATTTT
CASSPAVGGSGNTIYF
>TRBV6-5|NA|TRBD2|TRBJ2-7
TGTGCCAGCAGCCTCAGGCGGGAGCCTTCCTACGAGCAGTACTTC
CASSLRREPSYEQYF
>TRBV4-1|NA|NA|TRBJ1-1
TGCGCCAGCAGCCGGGCGCCGACAGTGAACACTGAAGCTTTCTTT
CASSRAPTVNTEAFF
>TRBV6-4|NA|NA|TRBJ1-2
TGTGCCAGCACGGCACTTCCTAACTATGGCTACACCTTC
CASTALPNYGYTF
>TRBV6-1|NA|TRBD1|TRBJ1-4
TGTGCCAGCAGTGAAGGGGACAGGGCCGGTGAAAAACTGTTTTTT
CASSEGDRAGEKLFF
>TRBV7-7|NA|TRBD2|TRBJ2-3
TGTGCCAGCAGCTTGGGACTAGGGAACACAGATACGCAGTATTTT
CASSLGLGNTDTQYF
>TRBV19|NA|NA|TRBJ2-5
TGTGCCAGTAGGGTGGCCAGCCGGGAGACCCAGTACTTC
CASRVASRETQYF
>TRBV19|NA|NA|TRBJ1-1
TGTGCCAGTAGTATTGCAGGGGAGGGCACTGAAGCTTTCTTT
CASSIAGEGTEAFF
>TRBV15|NA|NA|TRBJ1-1
TGTGCCACCAGCAGGGTGGGGGTTTTGAACACTGAAGCTTTCTTT
CATSRVGVLNTEAFF
>TRBV7-9|NA|TRBD1|TRBJ1-2
TGTGCCAGCAGCACGGGACAGTCCTATGGCTACACCTTC
CASSTGQSYGYTF
>TRBV27|NA|TRBD1|TRBJ2-7
TGTGCCAGCAGTTTATCATCCCCGTCCGGGACAGGGACCTACGAGCAGTACTTC
CASSLSSPSGTGTYEQYF
>TRBV2|NA|NA|TRBJ1-2
TGTGCCAGCAGTGATGGGCAGGGCTATGGCTACACCTTC
CASSDGQGYGYTF
>TRBV5-8|NA|NA|TRBJ2-3
TGTGCCAGCAGGTCGCCAGCAGATACGCAGTATTTT
CASRSPADTQYF
>TRBV29-1|NA|NA|TRBJ2-6
TGCAGCGTTGATCGGGCGGGGGCCAACGTCCTGACTTTC
CSVDRAGANVLTF
>TRBV12-5|NA|TRBD1|TRBJ1-6
TGTGCTAGTGGTTTCGTCTCTGGGACAGCTAATTCACCCCTCCACTTT
CASGFVSGTANSPLHF
>TRBV5-4|NA|TRBD2|TRBJ2-1
TGTGCCAGCAGATACGACCTGACTAGCGCAATCTACAATGAGCAGTTCTTC
CASRYDLTSAIYNEQFF
>TRBV29-1|NA|TRBD2|TRBJ2-2
TGCAGCGGCAAACTAGCGGGGGGGCTATCCGGGGAGCTGTTTTTT
CSGKLAGGLSGELFF
>TRBV29-1|NA|NA|TRBJ1-1
TGCAGCGTTGAACCAAGGGCAGGGAGGACTGAAGCTTTCTTT
CSVEPRAGRTEAFF
>TRBV5-1|NA|NA|TRBJ2-7
TGCGCCAGCAGCTTGGTCGCCGGGACCTACGAGCAGTACTTC
CASSLVAGTYEQYF
>TRBV19|NA|NA|TRBJ1-5
TGTGCCAGTAGTGCGACCCAGGGTTGGCAAGGCAATCAGCCCCAGCATTTT
CASSATQGWQGNQPQHF
>TRBV5-1|NA|NA|TRBJ2-1
TGCGCCAGCAGCTTGGCGGGGAATCTTAACAATGAGCAGTTCTTC
CASSLAGNLNNEQFF
>TRBV29-1|NA|NA|TRBJ2-1
TGCAGCGTTTCAAAGGGGGGTTACAATGAGCAGTTCTTC
CSVSKGGYNEQFF
>TRBV6-5|NA|NA|TRBJ1-2
TGTGCCAGCAGTTTTGAGGCAGGGAACTATGGCTACACCTTC
CASSFEAGNYGYTF
>TRBV9|NA|NA|TRBJ1-2
TGTGCCAGCAGCGTAGATTTCGGGATTGGGTATGGCTACACCTTC
CASSVDFGIGYGYTF